Below are 26 T cell receptor beta chains sequenced from a single sample in a study of shared clonotypes between healthy human individuals. Assay used: immunoSEQ multiplex PCR; TCRdb lists only in-frame clones, some missing. Of about 2.3 million clones in the sample, 85% to 95% were seen once. Sequencing used naive CD4+ T cells from PBMCs. Subset given: CD45RA+ positively selected. The origin of the receptors is a man between 18 and 35 years old in good health. Some clones in this sample may be carry-over from other donors' samples.

The J gene is TRBJ2-5, the V gene TRBV18; 7 bases agree with TRBD1. Germline loops: CDR1 KGHSH, CDR2 LQKENI. The CDR3 runs to 15 residues. The junction had 10 bases not matched to a gene; V was cut back by 3 bases and J by 6 bases. CDR3 amino acids: CASSPGEGAAQTQYF. Here the CDR3 DNA reads TGTGCCAGCTCACCCGGAGAGGGGGCAGCCCAGACCCAGTACTTC.

The chain combines TRBV19 with TRBJ1-4; D not certain. Looked up from germline, CDR1 is LNHDA and CDR2 is SQIVND (reference sequence). CDR3 length: 16 residues. The ends were cut back, 3 bases at V and 0 bases at J, with 11 bases in the middle. As DNA, the CDR3 is TGTGCCAGTAGTATTTTAACTGGAACAACTAATGAAAAACTGTTTTTT. Translating it yields CASSILTGTTNEKLFF.

The chain is built from TRBV7-8 and TRBJ2-1, with 15 bases fitting TRBD2. The V gene's germline CDR1 is SGHVS and CDR2 FQNEAQ. V was clipped by 5 bases and J by 1 base; unmatched bases: 6. The CDR3 length is 18 residues. The CDR3 sequence is CASSPWTSGRESYNEQFF. The CDR3 DNA sequence: TGTGCCAGCAGCCCATGGACTAGCGGGAGGGAATCCTACAATGAGCAGTTCTTC.

This clone came up a few times. The chain employs TRBV2 and TRBJ1-4; possible D gene TRBD1, 6 bases. Germline-derived CDR1 and CDR2 are SNHLY and FYNNEI. CDR3 length: 15 residues. Trimming pared 3 bases from V and 10 bases from J, leaving 18 bases between. The CDR3 is CASSDLRGGVGKLFF. The CDR3 nucleotides read TGTGCCAGCAGTGACCTCAGGGGTGGAGTTGGAAAACTGTTTTTT.

The chain has TRBV10-2 and TRBJ2-3; 11 bases agree with TRBD2. V lost 9 bases and J lost 2; bases outside the gene matches: 4. The CDR3 totals 14 residues. Germline CDR1 reads WSHSY; CDR2 reads SAAADI. In nucleotides, the CDR3 is TGCGCCAGTAGCGGGAGGGCCCCCACAGATACGCAGTATTTT. Translated: CASSGRAPTDTQYF.

The rearrangement uses TRBV27 and TRBJ2-1, with TRBD2 matching 10 bases. From germline, CDR1 is MNHEY and CDR2 SMNVEV (reference sequence). Germline trimming cut 5 bases from V and 8 bases from J; bases unmatched to any gene: 9. The CDR3 extends over 15 amino acids. The chain's CDR3 is CASSPTSGRAYEQFF. CDR3 in DNA: TGTGCCAGCAGTCCAACGAGCGGGAGGGCGTATGAGCAGTTCTTC.

The chain carries TRBV29-1 and TRBJ2-3; D might be TRBD1 or TRBD2, each matching 6 bases. There are 16 residues in the CDR3. The V end was cut by 7 bases, the J end by 0 bases, with 20 bases between. The germline V gene encodes CDR1 SQVTM and CDR2 ANQGSEA. As DNA, the CDR3 is TGCAGCGGGGGGGAAGGACTTGGGACAAGCACAGATACGCAGTATTTT. It translates to CSGGEGLGTSTDTQYF.

As for this clone: This sample also contains other DNA sequences that code for the same CDR3. The gene calls are TRBV5-1 and TRBJ2-2; maybe TRBD1 (5 bases). CDR1 SGHRS and CDR2 YFSETQ come from the germline V gene. Trimming shortened V by 4 bases and J by 6 bases, and 10 bases separated the two germline ends. The CDR3 contains 13 residues. The CDR3 coding sequence is TGCGCCAGCAGCCCACAGGTCCCCGGGGAGCTGTTTTTT. Protein: CASSPQVPGELFF. The whole variable domain, remainder taken from reference TRBV5-1 and TRBJ2-2, is KAGVTQTPRYLIKTRGQQVTLSCSPISGHRSVSWYQQTPGQGLQFLFEYFSETQRNKGNFPGRFSGRQFSNSRSEMNVSTLELGDSALYLCASSPQVPGELFFGEGSRLTVL.

The chain couples TRBV5-1 to TRBJ2-5; 16 nucleotides agree with TRBD2. CDR1 and CDR2 from the germline V gene are SGHRS and YFSETQ. After removal of 4 bases from V and 3 bases from J, the junction contained 12 bases not matched to a gene. The CDR3 has 19 amino acids. The CDR3 region is CASSRGLAGGPFTKETQYF. The CDR3 nucleotides read TGCGCCAGCAGCCGGGGACTAGCGGGAGGGCCGTTTACAAAAGAGACCCAGTACTTC.

Points on this clone: Distinct nucleotide sequences in the sample also encode this CDR3. V is TRBV30 and J is TRBJ1-5; D perhaps matches TRBD1 (6 bases). The germline V gene encodes CDR1 GTSNPN and CDR2 SVGIG (reference sequence). The germline V and J ends were trimmed by 3 bases and 5 bases, with 11 bases remaining between them. The CDR3 runs 13 residues. The CDR3: CAWSPQGDQPQHF. The CDR3, as DNA: TGTGCCTGGAGCCCACAGGGAGATCAGCCCCAGCATTTT.

The V gene is TRBV6-6, the J gene TRBJ2-1, with a possible D match to TRBD2 (6 bases). This CDR3 is built from 14 residues. Germline V gene data show CDR1 as MNHNY and CDR2 as SVGAGI (reference sequence). Trimming took off 5 bases at V and 15 bases at J, with 23 bases between the two ends. The CDR3 spells CASSQGLGRGLGFF. The CDR3 DNA reads as TGTGCCAGCAGTCAGGGACTGGGGCGGGGTCTTGGGTTCTTC.

The chain has TRBV4-1 and TRBJ1-5, with TRBD1 matching 9 bases. The J segment lost 6 bases and the V segment lost 4 bases, leaving 7 bases of the junction unmatched. The CDR3 spans 15 residues. Germline CDR1 and CDR2: MGHRA and YSYEKL. The CDR3 loop is CASSPSTGGVQPQHF. Here the CDR3 DNA reads TGCGCCAGCAGCCCTTCGACAGGGGGAGTTCAGCCCCAGCATTTT.

The V gene is TRBV10-3, the J gene TRBJ2-7; perhaps TRBD2 as D (6 bases). The V end was cut by 8 bases, the J end by 2 bases, with 13 bases between. This CDR3 spans 13 amino acids. CDR1 ENHRY and CDR2 SYGVKD come from the germline V gene. The CDR3 region is CAIVVAAAYEQYF. The DNA of the CDR3 is TGTGCCATCGTAGTAGCGGCAGCCTACGAGCAGTACTTC.

This clone was observed a single time. The genes are TRBV7-9 and TRBJ2-7; D could derive from TRBD1 or TRBD2 (5 bases each). The V gene's germline CDR1 is SEHNR and CDR2 FQNEAQ (reference sequence). V shed 5 bases and J shed 6 bases, with 20 bases lying between them. The CDR3 totals 15 residues. The CDR3 DNA is TGTGCCAGCAGCCCTTTGGGCAGGGTGGGAGCCGAGCAGTACTTC. Translation gives CASSPLGRVGAEQYF.

This clone was observed a single time. The rearrangement uses TRBV15 and TRBJ1-1, with 7 bases matching TRBD1. After removal of 0 bases from V and 1 base from J, the junction contained 11 bases not matched to a gene. The germline gives CDR1 LNHNV, CDR2 YYDKDF (reference sequence). This CDR3 has 18 residues. CDR3 region: CATSRDPGGLSRNTEAFF. The DNA for the CDR3 is TGTGCCACCAGCAGAGATCCAGGGGGTTTGTCGAGGAACACTGAAGCTTTCTTT.

This rearrangement joins TRBV5-6 to TRBJ2-2, with TRBD1 identical over 7 bases. The junction had 11 bases not matched to a gene; V was cut back by 3 bases and J by 0 bases. CDR3 length: 18 residues. The germline gives CDR1 SGHDT, CDR2 YYEEEE. The CDR3: CASSSVQGQQTNTGELFF. The CDR3 coding sequence is TGTGCCAGCAGCTCTGTCCAGGGACAGCAGACGAACACCGGGGAGCTGTTTTTT.

This chain links TRBV14 with TRBJ1-1; 8 nucleotides align to TRBD1. The CDR3 extends over 15 amino acids. Germline V gives CDR1 SGHDN, CDR2 FVKESK. The V and J ends lost 5 bases and 3 bases, in that order; junction bases with no gene match: 8. This CDR3 reads CASSFTGGSDTEAFF. The DNA for the CDR3 is TGTGCCAGCAGCTTTACAGGGGGTAGTGACACTGAAGCTTTCTTT.

The chain employs TRBV29-1 and TRBJ1-1; D uncertain. Germline values: CDR1 SQVTM, CDR2 ANQGSEA. This CDR3 has 13 amino acids. Trimming took off 6 bases at V and 1 base at J, with 12 bases between the two ends. CDR3 loop: CSVAGLANTEAFF. In DNA form, the CDR3 reads TGCAGCGTAGCCGGACTGGCGAACACTGAAGCTTTCTTT. Together with reference TRBV29-1 and TRBJ1-1, the CDR3 gives the full variable domain: SAVISQKPSRDICQRGTSLTIQCQVDSQVTMMFWYRQQPGQSLTLIATANQGSEATYESGFVIDKFPISRPNLTFSTLTVSNMSPEDSSIYLCSVAGLANTEAFFGQGTRLTVV.

The chain links TRBV9 to TRBJ1-3, with no clear D. The V gene lost 0 bases and the J gene lost 3 bases, with 13 bases spanning the gap. CDR1 SGDLS and CDR2 YYNGEE come from the germline V gene. The CDR3 loop spans 16 amino acids. The CDR3 is CASSVAVAGDGNTIYF. CDR3 DNA sequence: TGTGCCAGCAGCGTAGCGGTAGCGGGAGATGGAAACACCATATATTTT.

V is TRBV5-4 and J is TRBJ1-3, with 7 nucleotides matching TRBD1. V lost 0 bases and J lost 3; bases outside the gene matches: 3. Germline CDR1 and CDR2: SGHNT and YYREEE (reference sequence). CDR3 size: 15 residues. The CDR3 spells CASSLAPGGGNTIYF. The CDR3, as DNA: TGTGCCAGCAGCTTGGCCCCAGGGGGTGGAAACACCATATATTTT.

In this sample, this clone turned up once. The chain combines TRBV25-1 with TRBJ2-3; 7 positions agree with TRBD1. The CDR3 is made up of 17 amino acids. The junction had 8 bases not matched to a gene; V was cut back by 2 bases and J by 0 bases. Germline loops: CDR1 MGHDK, CDR2 SYGVNS. The CDR3 DNA reads as TGTGCCAGCAGTGAAACCTACAGGGGCCGGAGCACAGATACGCAGTATTTT. It codes for CASSETYRGRSTDTQYF. Together with reference TRBV25-1 and TRBJ2-3, the CDR3 gives the full variable domain: EADIYQTPRYLVIGTGKKITLECSQTMGHDKMYWYQQDPGMELHLIHYSYGVNSTEKGDLSSESTVSRIRTEHFPLTLESARPSHTSQYLCASSETYRGRSTDTQYFGPGTRLTVL.

V usage is TRBV2 and J usage is TRBJ2-1; unclear D gene. This CDR3 spans 13 amino acids. V was trimmed by 8 bases and J by 0 bases, leaving 8 bases between them. The V gene's germline CDR1 is SNHLY and CDR2 FYNNEI. CDR3 sequence (DNA): TGTGCCAGCCGTGGGGACTCCTACAATGAGCAGTTCTTC. Translation: CASRGDSYNEQFF.

The rearrangement uses TRBV20-1 and TRBJ1-1, with 9 bases fitting TRBD1. CDR3 size: 11 residues. The trim removed 7 bases at V and 11 bases at J, leaving 8 bases unmatched. Looked up from germline, CDR1 is DFQATT and CDR2 is SNEGSKA (reference sequence). The CDR3 bases are TGCAGTGTTTCATGGACAGGGGAGGCTTTCTTT. Protein sequence: CSVSWTGEAFF.

The CDR3 spells CASSLERTGREYYGYTF. CDR3 bases: TGTGCCAGCAGCTTGGAGCGGACAGGGAGGGAGTACTATGGCTACACCTTC. The chain carries TRBV5-6 and TRBJ1-2; 8 bases agree with TRBD1. The CDR3 consists of 17 residues. V lost 0 bases, J lost 3 bases, and 10 bases stayed unmatched. Germline V CDR1 and CDR2: SGHDT, YYEEEE. The full variable domain, completed using reference TRBV5-6 and TRBJ1-2, is DAGVTQSPTHLIKTRGQQVTLRCSPKSGHDTVSWYQQALGQGPQFIFQYYEEEERQRGNFPDRFSGHQFPNYSSELNVNALLLGDSALYLCASSLERTGREYYGYTFGSGTRLTVV.

The V gene is TRBV27, the J gene TRBJ2-7, with 8 bases identical to TRBD1. CDR1 is MNHEY, CDR2 SMNVEV, per germline (reference sequence). V was pared by 5 bases and J by 2 bases, with 11 bases of the junction left unmatched. This CDR3 is 16 amino acids long. The CDR3 nucleotides are TGTGCCAGCAGTCCCCTTGACAGGGGAGTTCCCTACGAGCAGTACTTC. Translating it yields CASSPLDRGVPYEQYF.

Of note for this clone: Other DNA variants within this sample encode the same CDR3. The rearrangement joins TRBV7-2 to TRBJ2-7, with D unclear. From germline, CDR1 is SGHTA and CDR2 FQGNSA. The CDR3 extends over 14 amino acids. The V and J ends lost 1 base and 3 bases respectively, with 10 bases between them. The CDR3: CASSLGRQSYEQYF. The CDR3 bases are TGTGCCAGCAGCTTAGGGCGACAAAGCTACGAGCAGTACTTC.